Below, 14 T cell receptor beta chains from the same sample are listed, as sequenced in a study of control samples from healthy donors and cancer patients. The data were produced by immunoSEQ multiplex PCR, yet TCRdb's version contains in-frame clones alone and is incomplete. The sample consists of 100,000 to 150,000 clones, 90% of them appearing once. The sequenced material came from blood. These receptors came from a man in his forties or fifties in good health.

The chain links TRBV19 to TRBJ2-7; D might be TRBD1 (5 bases). The CDR3 runs to 14 residues. The germline V and J ends were trimmed by 2 bases and 2 bases, with 10 bases remaining between them. CDR1 LNHDA and CDR2 SQIVND come from the germline V gene (reference sequence). CDR3 amino acids: CASSISTGAYEQYF. In DNA, the CDR3 is TGTGCCAGTAGTATAAGCACAGGAGCCTACGAGCAGTACTTC.

The chain recombines TRBV28 with TRBJ2-1; 12 nucleotides line up with TRBD2. V was pared by 5 bases and J by 7 bases, with 6 bases of the junction left unmatched. From germline, CDR1 is MDHEN and CDR2 SYDVKM. The CDR3 sequence is 15 residues long. For the CDR3, the DNA is TGTGCCAGCAGTCCGCCTAGCGGGGGGGCGAATGAGCAGTTCTTC. Protein sequence: CASSPPSGGANEQFF.

The chain recombines TRBV28 with TRBJ1-2; TRBD1 might be the D (5 bases). This CDR3 has 15 residues. The ends were cut back, 6 bases at V and 2 bases at J, with 16 bases in the middle. CDR1 MDHEN and CDR2 SYDVKM come from the germline V gene. CDR3 coding DNA: TGTGCCAGCAGCCTCCCCCTGGGGCAAAACTATGGCTACACCTTC. Protein product: CASSLPLGQNYGYTF.

The chain carries TRBV5-1 and TRBJ1-2; tentative D call: TRBD1 (5 bases). CDR1 and CDR2 from the germline V gene are SGHRS and YFSETQ. Deletions cut 1 base from V and 6 bases from J, with 13 bases between. The CDR3 runs 14 residues. CDR3 coding DNA: TGCGCCAGCAGCTTGAGGGGTGGAATTGATGGCTACACCTTC. This codes for CASSLRGGIDGYTF.

The CDR3 here is CASRSGTGNTGELFF. CDR3 bases: TGTGCCAGCAGGTCCGGGACAGGGAACACCGGGGAGCTGTTTTTT. The chain carries TRBV6-6 and TRBJ2-2, with 8 bases fitting TRBD1. With 6 bases clipped from V and 1 base from J, the junction kept 4 bases outside the gene matches. Germline V gene data show CDR1 as MNHNY and CDR2 as SVGAGI (reference sequence). The CDR3 sequence is 15 residues long.

The chain uses TRBV29-1 and TRBJ1-3; 7 bases are shared with TRBD1. Germline lookup yields CDR1 SQVTM and CDR2 ANQGSEA. CDR3 size: 13 residues. The V segment lost 6 bases and the J segment 6 bases; nucleotides outside the gene matches: 8. This chain's CDR3 is CSVRTGGENTIYF. The CDR3 DNA follows: TGCAGCGTCCGGACAGGAGGGGAAAACACCATATATTTT.

This chain joins TRBV7-9 and TRBJ2-1; D might be TRBD2 (5 bases). The CDR3 has 12 residues. Looked up from germline, CDR1 is SEHNR and CDR2 is FQNEAQ (reference sequence). V lost 8 bases, J lost 7 bases, and 12 bases lay in between. CDR3 DNA sequence: TGTGCCAGCGCGAGGGCGGTAAATGAGCAGTTCTTC. It encodes CASARAVNEQFF.

This sequence joins TRBV30 and TRBJ1-4; 8 bases match TRBD1. The germline CDR1 and CDR2 sequences are GTSNPN and SVGIG (reference sequence). The CDR3 contains 13 residues. The trim removed 4 bases at V and 8 bases at J, leaving 6 bases unmatched. CDR3 bases: TGTGCCTGGACGACAGGGGAAGCGGAAAAACTGTTTTTT. Translation gives CAWTTGEAEKLFF.

This clone was seen a handful of times. This chain uses TRBV4-2 with TRBJ1-5; TRBD1 agrees at 7 bases. The V segment lost 2 bases and the J segment 7 bases; nucleotides outside the gene matches: 8. This CDR3 has 15 residues. From germline, CDR1 is LGHNA and CDR2 YNFKEQ. CDR3 amino acids: CASSQSTGFRQPQHF. In DNA form, the CDR3 reads TGTGCCAGCAGCCAATCGACAGGGTTTAGGCAGCCCCAGCATTTT.

The chain employs TRBV19 and TRBJ2-3; 7 bases match TRBD2. With 3 bases clipped from V and 1 base from J, the junction kept 4 bases outside the gene matches. The CDR3 has 15 amino acids. The germline V gene has CDR1 LNHDA and CDR2 SQIVND (reference sequence). The CDR3 bases are TGTGCCAGTAGTATGGGGGGGTTTCGCACAGATACGCAGTATTTT. This translates into CASSMGGFRTDTQYF.

This CDR3 is CASSLADNPSTDTQYF. The CDR3 DNA reads as TGCGCCAGCAGCTTGGCAGACAATCCTAGCACAGATACGCAGTATTTT. The chain is built from TRBV5-1 and TRBJ2-3, with D uncertain. The CDR3 spans 16 residues. V lost 0 bases, J lost 0 bases, and 11 bases lay in between. Germline values: CDR1 SGHRS, CDR2 YFSETQ.

The J gene is TRBJ1-1, the V gene TRBV5-4; 7 bases map to TRBD1. CDR3 size: 17 residues. Germline CDR1 SGHNT, CDR2 YYREEE (reference sequence). J was trimmed by 0 bases and V by 0 bases; bases with no gene match: 8. The CDR3 region has the DNA TGTGCCAGCAGCTTGGGTGGCGCAGGGGGTATGAACACTGAAGCTTTCTTT. Protein: CASSLGGAGGMNTEAFF.

The chain links TRBV10-3 to TRBJ1-3; no clear D. Per the germline V gene, CDR1 is ENHRY and CDR2 is SYGVKD. This CDR3 contains 16 residues. Trimming took off 6 bases at V and 0 bases at J, with 15 bases between the two ends. Here the CDR3 DNA reads TGTGCCATCAGAGATAAGGCTCGGCCCTCTGGAAACACCATATATTTT. It yields the protein CAIRDKARPSGNTIYF.

The rearrangement uses TRBV2 and TRBJ1-6, with 7 bases aligning to TRBD1. CDR3 length: 13 amino acids. Germline CDR1 SNHLY, CDR2 FYNNEI. V gave up 10 bases and J gave up 6 bases; unmatched junction bases: 6. Here the CDR3 reads CATLRDSNSPLHF. The CDR3 DNA follows: TGTGCCACCCTCCGGGACAGTAATTCACCCCTCCACTTT.